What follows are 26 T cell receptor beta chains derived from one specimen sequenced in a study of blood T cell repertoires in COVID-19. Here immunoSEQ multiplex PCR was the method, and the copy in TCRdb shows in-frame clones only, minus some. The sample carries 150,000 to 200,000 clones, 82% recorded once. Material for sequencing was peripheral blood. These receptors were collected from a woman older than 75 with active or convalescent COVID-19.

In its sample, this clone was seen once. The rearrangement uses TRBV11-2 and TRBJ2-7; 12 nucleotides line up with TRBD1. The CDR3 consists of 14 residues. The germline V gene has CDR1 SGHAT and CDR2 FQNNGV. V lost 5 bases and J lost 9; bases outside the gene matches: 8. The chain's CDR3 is CASSTGQGARRQYF. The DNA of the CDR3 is TGTGCCAGCAGCACGGGACAGGGGGCGCGCCGGCAGTACTTC.

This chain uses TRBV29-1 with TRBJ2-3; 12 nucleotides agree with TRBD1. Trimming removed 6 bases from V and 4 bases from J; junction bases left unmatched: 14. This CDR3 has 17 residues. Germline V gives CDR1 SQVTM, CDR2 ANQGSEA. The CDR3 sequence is CSVSFYSGTGGPDTQYF. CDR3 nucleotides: TGCAGCGTATCTTTTTATTCCGGGACAGGGGGCCCAGATACGCAGTATTTT.

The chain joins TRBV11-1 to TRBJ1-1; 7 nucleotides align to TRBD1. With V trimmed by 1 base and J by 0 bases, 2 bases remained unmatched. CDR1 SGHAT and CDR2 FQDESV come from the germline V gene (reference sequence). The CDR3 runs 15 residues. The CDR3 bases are TGTGCCAGCAGCTTAGGGACAGGATTGAACACTGAAGCTTTCTTT. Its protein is CASSLGTGLNTEAFF.

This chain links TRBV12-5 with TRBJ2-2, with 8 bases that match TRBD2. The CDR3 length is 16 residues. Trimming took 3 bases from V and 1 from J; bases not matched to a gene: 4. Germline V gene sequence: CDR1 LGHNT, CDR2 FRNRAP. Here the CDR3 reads CASGLAAGVNTGELFF. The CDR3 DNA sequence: TGTGCTAGTGGTTTAGCAGCGGGAGTGAACACCGGGGAGCTGTTTTTT. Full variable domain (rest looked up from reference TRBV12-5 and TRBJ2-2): DARVTQTPRHKVTEMGQEVTMRCQPILGHNTVFWYRQTMMQGLELLAYFRNRAPLDDSGMPKDRFSAEMPDATLATLKIQPSEPRDSAVYFCASGLAAGVNTGELFFGEGSRLTVL.

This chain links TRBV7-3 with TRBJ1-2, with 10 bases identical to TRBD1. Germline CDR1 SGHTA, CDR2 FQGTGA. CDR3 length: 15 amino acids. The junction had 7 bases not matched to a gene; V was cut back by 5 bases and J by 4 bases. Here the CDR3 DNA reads TGTGCCAGCAGCGCCTCGACAGGGGGCGTCTATGGCTACACCTTC. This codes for CASSASTGGVYGYTF.

Written as DNA, the CDR3 is TGTGCCAGCAGGCACATATACGAGCAGTACTTC. Encoded protein: CASRHIYEQYF. This chain connects TRBV27 to TRBJ2-7, with D uncertain. The CDR3 contains 11 residues. Germline CDR1 MNHEY, CDR2 SMNVEV (reference sequence). Trimming took off 6 bases at V and 4 bases at J, with 7 bases between the two ends.

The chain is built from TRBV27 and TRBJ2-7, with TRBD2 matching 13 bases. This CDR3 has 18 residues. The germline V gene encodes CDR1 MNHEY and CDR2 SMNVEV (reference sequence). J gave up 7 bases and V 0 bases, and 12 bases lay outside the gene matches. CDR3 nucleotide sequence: TGTGCCAGCAGTTTATCGGTCAGGACTAGCGGGAGTCTAGGGGAGCAGTACTTC. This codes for CASSLSVRTSGSLGEQYF.

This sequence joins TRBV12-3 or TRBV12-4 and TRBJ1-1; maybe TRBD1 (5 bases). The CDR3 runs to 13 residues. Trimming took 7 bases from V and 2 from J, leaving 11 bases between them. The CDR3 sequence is CASKTDINTEAFF. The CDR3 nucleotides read TGTGCCAGCAAGACAGACATAAACACTGAAGCTTTCTTT.

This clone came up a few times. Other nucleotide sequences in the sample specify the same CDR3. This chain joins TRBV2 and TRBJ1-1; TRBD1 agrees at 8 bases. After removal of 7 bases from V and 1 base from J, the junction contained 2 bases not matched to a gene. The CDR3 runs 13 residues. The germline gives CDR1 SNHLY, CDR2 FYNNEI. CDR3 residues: CASTGQGNTEAFF. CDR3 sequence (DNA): TGTGCCAGCACCGGACAGGGGAACACTGAAGCTTTCTTT.

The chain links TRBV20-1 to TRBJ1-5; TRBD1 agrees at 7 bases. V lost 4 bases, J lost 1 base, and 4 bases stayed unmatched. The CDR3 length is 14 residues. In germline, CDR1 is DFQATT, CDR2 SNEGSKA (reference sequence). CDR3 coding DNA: TGCAGTGCTAATGACAGGGTAAGCAATCAGCCCCAGCATTTT. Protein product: CSANDRVSNQPQHF.

CDR3 protein: CASSVVSGGRYGYTF. CDR3 nucleotides: TGTGCCAGCAGCGTAGTGAGTGGGGGGAGGTATGGCTACACCTTC. The J gene is TRBJ1-2, the V gene TRBV9; D might be TRBD1 (5 bases). The CDR3 loop spans 15 amino acids. Germline V gene data show CDR1 as SGDLS and CDR2 as YYNGEE. Trimming left V 0 bases short and J 5 bases short, with 14 bases between.

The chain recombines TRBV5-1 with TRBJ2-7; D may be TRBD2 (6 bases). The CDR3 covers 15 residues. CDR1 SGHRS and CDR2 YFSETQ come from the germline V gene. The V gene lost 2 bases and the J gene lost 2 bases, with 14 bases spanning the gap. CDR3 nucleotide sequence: TGCGCCAGCAGCTTTATTTTGGGCGGGACCTACGAGCAGTACTTC. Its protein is CASSFILGGTYEQYF.

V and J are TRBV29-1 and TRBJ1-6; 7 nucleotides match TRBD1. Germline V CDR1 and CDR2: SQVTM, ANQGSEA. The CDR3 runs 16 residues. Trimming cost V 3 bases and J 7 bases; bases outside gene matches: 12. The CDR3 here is CSVDWGHDRENSPLHF. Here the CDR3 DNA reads TGCAGCGTTGATTGGGGCCACGACAGGGAAAATTCACCCCTCCACTTT.

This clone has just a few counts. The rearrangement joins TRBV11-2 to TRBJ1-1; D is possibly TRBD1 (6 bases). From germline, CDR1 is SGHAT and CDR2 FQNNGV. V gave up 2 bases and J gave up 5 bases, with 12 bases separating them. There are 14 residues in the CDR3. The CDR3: CASSLLRGGTEAFF. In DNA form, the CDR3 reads TGTGCCAGCAGCTTACTTAGGGGGGGGACTGAAGCTTTCTTT.

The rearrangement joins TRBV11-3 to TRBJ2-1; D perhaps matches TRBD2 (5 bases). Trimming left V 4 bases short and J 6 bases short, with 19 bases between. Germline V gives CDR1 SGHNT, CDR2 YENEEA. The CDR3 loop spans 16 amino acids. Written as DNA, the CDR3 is TGTGCCAGCAGCTCGCGGACCGGCAGCGGTATCAATGAGCAGTTCTTC. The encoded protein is CASSSRTGSGINEQFF. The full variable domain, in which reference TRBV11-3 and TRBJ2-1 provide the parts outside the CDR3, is EAGVVQSPRYKIIEKKQPVAFWCNPISGHNTLYWYLQNLGQGPELLIRYENEEAVDDSQLPKDRFSAERLKGVDSTLKIQPAELGDSAVYLCASSSRTGSGINEQFFGPGTRLTVL.

The CDR3 is CASSLGEGGVGNQPQHF. CDR3 DNA: TGTGCCAGTAGCCTAGGGGAGGGTGGGGTAGGTAATCAGCCCCAGCATTTT. The chain links TRBV19 to TRBJ1-5, with D possibly being TRBD1 (5 bases). Germline loops: CDR1 LNHDA, CDR2 SQIVND (reference sequence). V lost 6 bases to trimming and J lost 4 bases, with 22 bases between them. The CDR3 extends over 17 amino acids.

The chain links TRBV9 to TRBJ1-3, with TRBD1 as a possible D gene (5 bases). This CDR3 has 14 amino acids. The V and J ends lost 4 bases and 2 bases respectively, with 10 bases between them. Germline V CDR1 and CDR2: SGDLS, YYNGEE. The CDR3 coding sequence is TGTGCCAGCAGCCACCAGGGAACTGGAAACACCATATATTTT. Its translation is CASSHQGTGNTIYF.

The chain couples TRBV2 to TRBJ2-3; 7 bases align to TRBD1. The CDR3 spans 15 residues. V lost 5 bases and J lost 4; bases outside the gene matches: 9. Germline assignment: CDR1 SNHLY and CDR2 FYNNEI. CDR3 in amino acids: CASSLDRDPPDTQYF. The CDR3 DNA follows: TGTGCCAGCAGTCTAGACAGGGACCCGCCAGATACGCAGTATTTT.

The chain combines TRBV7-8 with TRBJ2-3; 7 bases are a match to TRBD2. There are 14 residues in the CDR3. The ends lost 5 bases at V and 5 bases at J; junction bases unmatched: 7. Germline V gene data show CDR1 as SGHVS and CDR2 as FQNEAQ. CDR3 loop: CASSRSGRGDTQYF. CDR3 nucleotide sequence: TGTGCCAGCAGCCGTTCTGGGAGGGGAGATACGCAGTATTTT. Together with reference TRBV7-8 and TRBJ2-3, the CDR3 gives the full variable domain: GAGVSQSPRYKVAKRGQDVALRCDPISGHVSLFWYQQALGQGPEFLTYFQNEAQLDKSGLPSDRFFAERPEGSVSTLKIQRTQQEDSAVYLCASSRSGRGDTQYFGPGTRLTVL.

CDR3 sequence: CASSESGAGWTEAFF. The DNA of the CDR3 is TGCGCCAGCAGTGAGTCCGGGGCGGGATGGACTGAAGCTTTCTTT. The chain combines TRBV10-1 with TRBJ1-1, with D possibly being TRBD1 (5 bases). Germline V gene data show CDR1 as WNHNN and CDR2 as SYGVQD (reference sequence). V was shortened by 0 bases and J by 5 bases, with 13 bases between the two germline ends. CDR3 size: 15 residues.

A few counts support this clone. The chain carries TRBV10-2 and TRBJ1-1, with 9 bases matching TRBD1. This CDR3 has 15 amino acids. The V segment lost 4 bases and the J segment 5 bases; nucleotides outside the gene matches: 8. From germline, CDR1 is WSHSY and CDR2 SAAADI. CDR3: CASSGSTGGRTEAFF. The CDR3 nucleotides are TGCGCCAGCAGTGGATCGACAGGGGGAAGGACTGAAGCTTTCTTT.

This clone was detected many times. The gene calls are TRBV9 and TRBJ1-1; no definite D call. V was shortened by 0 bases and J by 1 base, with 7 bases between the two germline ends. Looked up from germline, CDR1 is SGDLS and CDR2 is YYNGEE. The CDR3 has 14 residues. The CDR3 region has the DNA TGTGCCAGCAGCGTAGGACATCCGAACACTGAAGCTTTCTTT. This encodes CASSVGHPNTEAFF.

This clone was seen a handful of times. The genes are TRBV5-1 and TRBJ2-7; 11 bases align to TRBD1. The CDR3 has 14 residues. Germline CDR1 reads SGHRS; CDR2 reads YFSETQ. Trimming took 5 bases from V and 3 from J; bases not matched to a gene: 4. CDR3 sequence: CASRTGTGGYEQYF. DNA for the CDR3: TGCGCCAGCAGAACCGGGACAGGGGGCTACGAGCAGTACTTC.

Here the CDR3 reads CASSLSVRPGGSSPLHF. The CDR3 DNA reads as TGTGCCAGCAGTTTATCGGTCCGCCCGGGGGGTAGTTCACCCCTCCACTTT. The J gene is TRBJ1-6, the V gene TRBV27; possibly TRBD1 for D (5 bases). Trimming stripped 0 bases from V and 9 bases from J, with 18 bases between. CDR1 and CDR2 (germline): MNHEY, SMNVEV (reference sequence). This CDR3 contains 17 residues.

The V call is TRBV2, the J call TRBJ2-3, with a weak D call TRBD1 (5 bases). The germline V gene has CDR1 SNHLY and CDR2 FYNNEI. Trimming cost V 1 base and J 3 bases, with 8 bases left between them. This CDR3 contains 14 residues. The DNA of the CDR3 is TGTGCCAGCAGTGAAGTCTCAGGGACAGATACGCAGTATTTT. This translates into CASSEVSGTDTQYF.

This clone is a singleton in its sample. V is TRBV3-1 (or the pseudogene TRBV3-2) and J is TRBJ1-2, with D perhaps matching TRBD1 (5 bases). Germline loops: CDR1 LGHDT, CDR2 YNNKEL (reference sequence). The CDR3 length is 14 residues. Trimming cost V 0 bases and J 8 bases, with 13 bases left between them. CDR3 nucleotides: TGTGCCAGCAGCCAAGATCGCGGGGCGGGGGGCTACACCTTC. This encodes CASSQDRGAGGYTF.